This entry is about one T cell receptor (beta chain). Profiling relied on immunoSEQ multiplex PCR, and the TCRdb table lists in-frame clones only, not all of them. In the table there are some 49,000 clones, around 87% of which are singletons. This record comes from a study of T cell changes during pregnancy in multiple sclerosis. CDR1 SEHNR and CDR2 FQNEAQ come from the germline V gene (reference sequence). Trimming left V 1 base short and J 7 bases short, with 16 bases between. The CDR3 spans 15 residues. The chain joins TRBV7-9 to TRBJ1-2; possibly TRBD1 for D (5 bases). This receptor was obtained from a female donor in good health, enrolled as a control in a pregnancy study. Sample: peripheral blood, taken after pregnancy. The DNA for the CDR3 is TGTGCCAGCAGCTTAGGCGGGGCGCCGAGGCCTGGCTACACCTTC. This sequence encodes CASSLGGAPRPGYTF.